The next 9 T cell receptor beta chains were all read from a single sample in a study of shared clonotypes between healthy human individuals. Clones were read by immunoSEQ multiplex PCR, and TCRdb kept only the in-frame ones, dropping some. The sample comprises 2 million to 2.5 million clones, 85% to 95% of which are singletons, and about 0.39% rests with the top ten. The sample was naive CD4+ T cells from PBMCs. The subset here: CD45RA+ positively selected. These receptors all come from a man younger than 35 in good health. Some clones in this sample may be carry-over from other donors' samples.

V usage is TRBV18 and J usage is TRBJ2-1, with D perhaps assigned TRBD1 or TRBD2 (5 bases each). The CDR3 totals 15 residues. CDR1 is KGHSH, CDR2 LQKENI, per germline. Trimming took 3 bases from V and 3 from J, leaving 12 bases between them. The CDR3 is CASSPTGTYYNEQFF. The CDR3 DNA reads TGTGCCAGCTCACCTACCGGGACCTACTACAATGAGCAGTTCTTC. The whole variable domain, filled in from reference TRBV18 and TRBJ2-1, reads NAGVMQNPRHLVRRRGQEARLRCSPMKGHSHVYWYRQLPEEGLKFMVYLQKENIIDESGMPKERFSAEFPKEGPSILRIQQVVRGDSAAYFCASSPTGTYYNEQFFGPGTRLTVL.

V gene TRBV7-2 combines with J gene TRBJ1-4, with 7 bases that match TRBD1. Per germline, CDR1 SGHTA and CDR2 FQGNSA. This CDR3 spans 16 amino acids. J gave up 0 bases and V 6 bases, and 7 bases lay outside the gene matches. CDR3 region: CASSRDSFATNEKLFF. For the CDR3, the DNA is TGTGCCAGCAGTCGGGACAGCTTTGCAACTAATGAAAAACTGTTTTTT. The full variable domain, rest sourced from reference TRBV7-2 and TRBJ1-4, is GAGVSQSPSNKVTEKGKDVELRCDPISGHTALYWYRQSLGQGLEFLIYFQGNSAPDKSGLPSDRFSAERTGGSVSTLTIQRTQQEDSAVYLCASSRDSFATNEKLFFGSGTQLSVL.

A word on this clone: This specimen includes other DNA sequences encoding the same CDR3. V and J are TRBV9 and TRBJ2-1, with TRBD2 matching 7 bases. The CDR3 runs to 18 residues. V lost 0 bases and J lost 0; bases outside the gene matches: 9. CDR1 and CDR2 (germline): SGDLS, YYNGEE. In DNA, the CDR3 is TGTGCCAGCAGCGTAGGCTTGGGGCTAGCGGACTCCTACAATGAGCAGTTCTTC. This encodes CASSVGLGLADSYNEQFF. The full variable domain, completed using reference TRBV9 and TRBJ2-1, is DSGVTQTPKHLITATGQRVTLRCSPRSGDLSVYWYQQSLDQGLQFLIQYYNGEERAKGNILERFSAQQFPDLHSELNLSSLELGDSALYFCASSVGLGLADSYNEQFFGPGTRLTVL.

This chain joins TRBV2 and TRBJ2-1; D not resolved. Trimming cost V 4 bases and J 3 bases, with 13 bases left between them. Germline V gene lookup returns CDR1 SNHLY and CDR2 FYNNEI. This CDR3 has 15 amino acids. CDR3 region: CASSVTRTIYNEQFF. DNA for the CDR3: TGTGCCAGCAGTGTGACCCGGACGATCTACAATGAGCAGTTCTTC.

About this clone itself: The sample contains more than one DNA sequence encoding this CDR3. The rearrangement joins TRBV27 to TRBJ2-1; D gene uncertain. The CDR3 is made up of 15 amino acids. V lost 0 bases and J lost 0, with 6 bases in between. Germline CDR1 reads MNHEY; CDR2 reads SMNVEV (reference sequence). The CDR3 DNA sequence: TGTGCCAGCAGTTTATCCCGGAGCTCCTACAATGAGCAGTTCTTC. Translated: CASSLSRSSYNEQFF.

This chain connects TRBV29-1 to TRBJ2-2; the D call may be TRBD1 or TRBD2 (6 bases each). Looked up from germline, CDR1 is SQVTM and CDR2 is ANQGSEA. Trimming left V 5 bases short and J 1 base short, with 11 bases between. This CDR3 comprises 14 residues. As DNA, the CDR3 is TGCAGCGTTAAGGAGGGACAGAACACCGGGGAGCTGTTTTTT. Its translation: CSVKEGQNTGELFF.

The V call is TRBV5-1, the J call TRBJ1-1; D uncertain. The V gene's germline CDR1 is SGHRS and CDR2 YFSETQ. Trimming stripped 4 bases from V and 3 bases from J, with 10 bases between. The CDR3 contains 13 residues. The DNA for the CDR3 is TGCGCCAGCAGCCGCGGGTTTGACACTGAAGCTTTCTTT. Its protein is CASSRGFDTEAFF.

In nucleotides, the CDR3 is TGTGCCAGTAGTACAGCCCAAGGTCAGCCCCAGCATTTT. Protein product: CASSTAQGQPQHF. This chain connects TRBV19 to TRBJ1-5; D gene unclear. Germline V gives CDR1 LNHDA, CDR2 SQIVND (reference sequence). The CDR3 runs to 13 residues. V was cut by 4 bases and J by 6 bases, with 10 bases left in between.

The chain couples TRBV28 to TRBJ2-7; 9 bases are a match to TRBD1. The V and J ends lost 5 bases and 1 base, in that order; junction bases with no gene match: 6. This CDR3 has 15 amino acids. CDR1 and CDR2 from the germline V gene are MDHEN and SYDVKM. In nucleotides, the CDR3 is TGTGCCAGCAGTATATTGACAGGGGGGTCCTACGAGCAGTACTTC. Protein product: CASSILTGGSYEQYF.